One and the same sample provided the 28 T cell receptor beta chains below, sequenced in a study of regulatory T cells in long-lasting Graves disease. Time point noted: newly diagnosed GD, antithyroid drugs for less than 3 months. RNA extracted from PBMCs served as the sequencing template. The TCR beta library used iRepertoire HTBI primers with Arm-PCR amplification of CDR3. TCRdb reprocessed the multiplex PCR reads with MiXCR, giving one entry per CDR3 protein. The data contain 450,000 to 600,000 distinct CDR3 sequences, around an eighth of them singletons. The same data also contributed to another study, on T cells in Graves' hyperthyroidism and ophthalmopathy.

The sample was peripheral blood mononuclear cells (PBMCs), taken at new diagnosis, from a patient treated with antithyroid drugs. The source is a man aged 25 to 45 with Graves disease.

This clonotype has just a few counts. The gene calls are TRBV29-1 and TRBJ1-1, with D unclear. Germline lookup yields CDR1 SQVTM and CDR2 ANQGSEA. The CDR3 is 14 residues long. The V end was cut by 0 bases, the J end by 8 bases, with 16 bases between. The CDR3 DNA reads TGCAGCGTTGAAGAACTCTCGGCGGCAGGCGAAGCTTTCTTT. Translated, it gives CSVEELSAAGEAFF.

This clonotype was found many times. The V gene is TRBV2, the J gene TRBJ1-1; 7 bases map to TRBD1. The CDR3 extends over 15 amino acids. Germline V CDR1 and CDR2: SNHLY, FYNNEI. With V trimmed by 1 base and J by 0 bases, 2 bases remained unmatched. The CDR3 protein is CASSEGRGLNTEAFF. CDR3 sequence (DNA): TGTGCCAGCAGTGAAGGGAGGGGGCTGAACACTGAAGCTTTCTTT.

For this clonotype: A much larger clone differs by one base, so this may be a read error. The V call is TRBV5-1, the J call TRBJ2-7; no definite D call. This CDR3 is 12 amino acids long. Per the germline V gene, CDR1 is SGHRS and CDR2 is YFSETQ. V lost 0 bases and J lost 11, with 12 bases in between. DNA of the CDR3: TGCGCCAGCAGCTTGGAGGGCAGGATGAAGTACTTC. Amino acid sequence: CASSLEGRMKYF.

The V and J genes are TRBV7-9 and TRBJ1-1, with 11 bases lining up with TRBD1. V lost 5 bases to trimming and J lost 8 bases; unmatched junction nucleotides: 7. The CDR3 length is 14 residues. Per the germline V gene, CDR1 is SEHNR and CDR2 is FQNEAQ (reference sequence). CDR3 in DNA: TGTGCCAGCAGCCTGGGGACAGGGGGAGAGGAAGCTTTCTTT. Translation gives CASSLGTGGEEAFF.

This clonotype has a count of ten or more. CDR3 sequence: CASSSIGTADGELFF. The DNA of the CDR3 is TGTGCCAGCAGTTCTATTGGGACAGCTGACGGGGAGCTGTTTTTT. The chain employs TRBV9 and TRBJ2-2; TRBD1 aligns across 7 bases. With 5 bases clipped from V and 7 bases from J, the junction kept 11 bases outside the gene matches. Germline lookup yields CDR1 SGDLS and CDR2 YYNGEE. This CDR3 comprises 15 residues. The whole variable domain, filled in from reference TRBV9 and TRBJ2-2, reads DSGVTQTPKHLITATGQRVTLRCSPRSGDLSVYWYQQSLDQGLQFLIQYYNGEERAKGNILERFSAQQFPDLHSELNLSSLELGDSALYFCASSSIGTADGELFFGEGSRLTVL.

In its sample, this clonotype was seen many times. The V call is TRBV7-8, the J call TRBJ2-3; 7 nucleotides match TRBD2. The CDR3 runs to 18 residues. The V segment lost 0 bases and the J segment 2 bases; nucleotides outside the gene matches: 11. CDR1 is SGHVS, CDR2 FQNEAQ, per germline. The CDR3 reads CASSLASQAGTSTDTQYF. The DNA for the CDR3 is TGTGCCAGCAGCTTAGCTTCCCAAGCGGGGACCTCCACAGATACGCAGTATTTT.

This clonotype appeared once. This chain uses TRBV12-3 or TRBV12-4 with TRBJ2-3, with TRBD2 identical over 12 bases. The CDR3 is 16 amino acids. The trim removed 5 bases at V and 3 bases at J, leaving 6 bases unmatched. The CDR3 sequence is CASSPRTSGTTDTQYF. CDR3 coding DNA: TGTGCCAGCAGTCCACGGACTAGCGGGACTACAGATACGCAGTATTTT.

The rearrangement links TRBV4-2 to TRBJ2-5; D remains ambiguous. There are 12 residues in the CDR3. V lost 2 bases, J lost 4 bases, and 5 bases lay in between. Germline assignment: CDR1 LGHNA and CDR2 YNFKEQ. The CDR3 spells CASSQSLETQYF. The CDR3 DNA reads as TGTGCCAGCAGCCAAAGCCTAGAGACCCAGTACTTC.

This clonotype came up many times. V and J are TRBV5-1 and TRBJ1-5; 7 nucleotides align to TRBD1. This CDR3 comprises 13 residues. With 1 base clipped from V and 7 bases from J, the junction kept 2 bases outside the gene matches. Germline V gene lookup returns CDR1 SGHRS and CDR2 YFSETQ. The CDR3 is CASSLLGQQPQHF. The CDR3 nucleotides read TGCGCCAGCAGCTTGCTGGGACAGCAGCCCCAGCATTTT.

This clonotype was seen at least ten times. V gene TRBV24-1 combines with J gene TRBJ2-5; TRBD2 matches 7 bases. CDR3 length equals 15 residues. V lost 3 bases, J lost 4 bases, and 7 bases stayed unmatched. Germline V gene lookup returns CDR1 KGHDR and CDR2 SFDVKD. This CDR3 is CATSDEGPGGETQYF. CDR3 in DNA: TGTGCCACCAGTGATGAGGGGCCGGGAGGAGAGACCCAGTACTTC.

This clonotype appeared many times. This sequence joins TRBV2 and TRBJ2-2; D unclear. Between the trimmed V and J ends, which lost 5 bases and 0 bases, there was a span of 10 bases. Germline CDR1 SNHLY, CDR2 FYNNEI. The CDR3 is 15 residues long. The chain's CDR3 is CASSQQLPNTGELFF. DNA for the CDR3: TGTGCCAGCAGTCAACAGCTACCGAACACCGGGGAGCTGTTTTTT. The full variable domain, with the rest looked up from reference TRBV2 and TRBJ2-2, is EPEVTQTPSHQVTQMGQEVILRCVPISNHLYFYWYRQILGQKVEFLVSFYNNEISEKSEIFDDQFSVERPDGSNFTLKIRSTKLEDSAMYFCASSQQLPNTGELFFGEGSRLTVL.

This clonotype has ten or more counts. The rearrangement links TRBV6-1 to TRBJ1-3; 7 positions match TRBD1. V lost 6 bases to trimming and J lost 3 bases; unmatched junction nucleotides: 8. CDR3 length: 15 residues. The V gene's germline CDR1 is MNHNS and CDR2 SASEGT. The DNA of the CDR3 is TGTGCCAGCAGACCAGAGGGGGCGCGTGGAAACACCATATATTTT. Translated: CASRPEGARGNTIYF.

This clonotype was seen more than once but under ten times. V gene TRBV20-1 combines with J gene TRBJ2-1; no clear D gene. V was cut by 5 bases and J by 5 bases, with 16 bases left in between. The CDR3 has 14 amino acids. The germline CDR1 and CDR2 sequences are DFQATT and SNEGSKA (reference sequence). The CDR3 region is CSAVPTMPNNEQFF. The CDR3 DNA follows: TGCAGTGCTGTCCCCACTATGCCGAACAATGAGCAGTTCTTC.

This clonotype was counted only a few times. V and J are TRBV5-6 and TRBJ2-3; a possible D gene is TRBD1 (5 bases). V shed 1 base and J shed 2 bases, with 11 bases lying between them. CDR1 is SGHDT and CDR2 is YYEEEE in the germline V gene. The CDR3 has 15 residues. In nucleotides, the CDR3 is TGTGCCAGCAGCTTGTACAGGAAAATCACAGATACGCAGTATTTT. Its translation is CASSLYRKITDTQYF.

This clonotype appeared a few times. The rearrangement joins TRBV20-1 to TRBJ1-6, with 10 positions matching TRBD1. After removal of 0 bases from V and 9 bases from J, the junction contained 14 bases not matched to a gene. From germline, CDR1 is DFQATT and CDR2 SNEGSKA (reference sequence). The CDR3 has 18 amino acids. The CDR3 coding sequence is TGCAGTGCTAGAGACCCGGGACAGGGGAGCGGTATGGGTTCACCCCTCCACTTT. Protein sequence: CSARDPGQGSGMGSPLHF.

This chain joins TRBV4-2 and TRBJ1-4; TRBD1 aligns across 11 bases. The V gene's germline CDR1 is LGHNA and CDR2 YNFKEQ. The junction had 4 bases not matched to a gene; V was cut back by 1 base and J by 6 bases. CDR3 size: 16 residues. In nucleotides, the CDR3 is TGTGCCAGCAGCCAAGGGACAGGGGGCTCGGATGAAAAACTGTTTTTT. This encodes CASSQGTGGSDEKLFF.

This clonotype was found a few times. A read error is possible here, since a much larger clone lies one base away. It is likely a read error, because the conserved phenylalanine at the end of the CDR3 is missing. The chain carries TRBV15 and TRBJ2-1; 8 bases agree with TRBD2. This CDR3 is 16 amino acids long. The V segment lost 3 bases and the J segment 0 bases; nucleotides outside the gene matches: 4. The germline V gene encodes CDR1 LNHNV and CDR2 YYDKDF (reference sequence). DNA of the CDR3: TGTGCCACCAGCAGGGCTAGCGGGCTCTCCTACAATGAGCAGTTCCTC. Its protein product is CATSRASGLSYNEQFL.

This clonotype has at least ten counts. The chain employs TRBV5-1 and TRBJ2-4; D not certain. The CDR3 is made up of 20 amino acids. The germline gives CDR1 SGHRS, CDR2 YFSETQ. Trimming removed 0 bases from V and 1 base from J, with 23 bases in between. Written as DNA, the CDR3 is TGCGCCAGCAGCTTGGCTGGAATCCTCACAGTCCAAGGCGCCAAAAACATTCAGTACTTC. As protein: CASSLAGILTVQGAKNIQYF.

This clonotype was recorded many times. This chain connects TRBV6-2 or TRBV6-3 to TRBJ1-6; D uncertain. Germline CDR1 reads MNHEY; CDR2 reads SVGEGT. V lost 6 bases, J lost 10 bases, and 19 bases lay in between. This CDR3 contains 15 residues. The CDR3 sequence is CASRVLTGSGSPLHF. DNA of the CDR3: TGTGCCAGCAGGGTTTTAACGGGCAGCGGGTCACCCCTCCACTTT.

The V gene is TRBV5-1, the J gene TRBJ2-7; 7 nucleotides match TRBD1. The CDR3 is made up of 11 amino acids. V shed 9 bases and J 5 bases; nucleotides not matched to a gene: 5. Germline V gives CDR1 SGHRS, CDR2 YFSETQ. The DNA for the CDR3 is TGCGCCACCCGGACAGGCAACGAGCAGTACTTC. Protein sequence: CATRTGNEQYF. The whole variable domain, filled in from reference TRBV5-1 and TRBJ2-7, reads KAGVTQTPRYLIKTRGQQVTLSCSPISGHRSVSWYQQTPGQGLQFLFEYFSETQRNKGNFPGRFSGRQFSNSRSEMNVSTLELGDSALYLCATRTGNEQYFGPGTRLTVT.

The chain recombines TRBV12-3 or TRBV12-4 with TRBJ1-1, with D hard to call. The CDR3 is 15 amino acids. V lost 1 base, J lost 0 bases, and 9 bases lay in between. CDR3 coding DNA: TGTGCCAGCAGTTTAGGATGGGCCTTGAACACTGAAGCTTTCTTT. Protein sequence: CASSLGWALNTEAFF.

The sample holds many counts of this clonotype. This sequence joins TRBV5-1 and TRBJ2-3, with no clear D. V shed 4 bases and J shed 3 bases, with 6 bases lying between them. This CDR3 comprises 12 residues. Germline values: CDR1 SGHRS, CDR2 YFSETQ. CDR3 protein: CASSGKTDTQYF. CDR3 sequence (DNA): TGCGCCAGCAGCGGTAAGACAGATACGCAGTATTTT.

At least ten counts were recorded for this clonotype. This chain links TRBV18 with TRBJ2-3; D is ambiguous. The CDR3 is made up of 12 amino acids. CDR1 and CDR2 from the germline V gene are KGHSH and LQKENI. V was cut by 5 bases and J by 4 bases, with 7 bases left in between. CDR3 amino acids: CASSMSPDTQYF. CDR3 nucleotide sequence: TGTGCCAGCTCAATGAGTCCAGATACGCAGTATTTT. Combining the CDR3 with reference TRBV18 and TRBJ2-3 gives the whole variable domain NAGVMQNPRHLVRRRGQEARLRCSPMKGHSHVYWYRQLPEEGLKFMVYLQKENIIDESGMPKERFSAEFPKEGPSILRIQQVVRGDSAAYFCASSMSPDTQYFGPGTRLTVL.

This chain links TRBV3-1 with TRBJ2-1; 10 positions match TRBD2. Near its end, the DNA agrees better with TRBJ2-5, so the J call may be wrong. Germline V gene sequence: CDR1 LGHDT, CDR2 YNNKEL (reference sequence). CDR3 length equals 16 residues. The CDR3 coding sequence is TGTGCCAGCAGCCAAGAAATTAGCGGGAGGATAAAGACCCAGTACTTC. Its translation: CASSQEISGRIKTQYF.

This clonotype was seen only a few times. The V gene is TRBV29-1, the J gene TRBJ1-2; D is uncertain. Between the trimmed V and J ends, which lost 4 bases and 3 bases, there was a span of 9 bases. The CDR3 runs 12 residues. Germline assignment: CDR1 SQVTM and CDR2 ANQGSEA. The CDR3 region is CSVVSQHYGYTF. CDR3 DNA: TGCAGCGTTGTCTCGCAGCACTATGGCTACACCTTC.

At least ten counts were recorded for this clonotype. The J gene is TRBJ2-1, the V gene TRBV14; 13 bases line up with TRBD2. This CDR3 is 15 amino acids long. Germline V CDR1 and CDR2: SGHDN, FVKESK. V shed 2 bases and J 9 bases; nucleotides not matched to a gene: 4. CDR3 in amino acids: CASSQRGLAGLEQFF. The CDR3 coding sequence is TGTGCCAGCAGCCAAAGGGGACTAGCGGGACTTGAGCAGTTCTTC.

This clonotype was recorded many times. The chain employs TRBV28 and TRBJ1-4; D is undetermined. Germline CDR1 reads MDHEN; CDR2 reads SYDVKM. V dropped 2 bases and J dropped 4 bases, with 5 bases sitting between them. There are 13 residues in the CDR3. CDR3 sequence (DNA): TGTGCCAGCAGTTTAAGTTATAATGAAAAACTGTTTTTT. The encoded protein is CASSLSYNEKLFF.

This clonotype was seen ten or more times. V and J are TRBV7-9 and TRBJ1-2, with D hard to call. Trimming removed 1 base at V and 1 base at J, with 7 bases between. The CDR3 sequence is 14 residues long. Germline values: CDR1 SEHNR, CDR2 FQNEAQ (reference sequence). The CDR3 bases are TGTGCCAGCAGCTTAGAAGGGAATAACTATGGCTACACCTTC. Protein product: CASSLEGNNYGYTF.